Sequencing of this T cell receptor (beta chain) was carried out in a study of post-analysis software for immune sequencing data. Looking at the study overall: Clinical courses comprised relapsing-remitting, secondary progressive and progressive-relapsing multiple sclerosis.

The CDR3 is 16 residues long. Per germline, CDR1 DFQATT and CDR2 SNEGSKA (reference sequence). J lost 1 base, V lost 3 bases, and 9 bases had no gene match. This clonotype showed up just once. The antigen is not known. Each TCR beta cDNA library carried unique molecular identifiers. TCRdb re-called the PCR reads with MiXCR, one entry per CDR3 protein. The sample shows hundreds of thousands of distinct CDR3 sequences, 55% to 60% of them seen only once. General study results and limits: Significantly lower normalized Chao1 diversity was found in patients with multiple sclerosis relative to controls. Comparison of patients with controls showed 4 to 6 TRBV segments more frequent in patients, TRBV5-6, TRBV5-1 and TRBV20-1 among them.

The rearrangement joins TRBV20-1 to TRBJ1-1, with 9 bases matching TRBD1. This clonotype was sampled from a girl aged 2 to 9 with multiple sclerosis. Specimen: blood. CDR3: CSASLTGGSRNTEAFF. For the CDR3, the DNA is TGCAGTGCTAGTCTAACAGGGGGCTCCCGGAACACTGAAGCTTTCTTT.